The 25 T cell receptor beta chains presented below share a single source sample, sequenced in a study of blood T cell repertoires in COVID-19. The repertoire was sequenced with immunoSEQ multiplex PCR; TCRdb's copy has only in-frame clones and lacks some. The sample includes about 40,000 clones, 75% to 90% of them seen just once. Sequenced material: peripheral blood. All receptors derive from a man aged 45-65 years with active or convalescent COVID-19.

This chain joins TRBV3-1 (or the pseudogene TRBV3-2) and TRBJ2-4; 8 nucleotides agree with TRBD1. V shed 3 bases, J shed 4 bases, and the junction held 5 bases outside the gene matches. This CDR3 contains 15 residues. The germline V gene encodes CDR1 LGHDT and CDR2 YNNKEL (reference sequence). The CDR3 protein is CASSQGTGGKNIQYF. The CDR3 region has the DNA TGTGCCAGCAGCCAGGGGACAGGAGGAAAAAACATTCAGTACTTC.

J is TRBJ1-2 and V is TRBV29-1, with D maybe TRBD1 (5 bases). CDR3 size: 13 residues. Between the trimmed V and J ends, which lost 7 bases and 1 base, there was a span of 13 bases. CDR1 and CDR2 from the germline V gene are SQVTM and ANQGSEA. CDR3 sequence (DNA): TGCAGCGCCCGAAGGGGCAGTAACTATGGCTACACCTTC. This gives the protein CSARRGSNYGYTF.

CDR3 loop: CASSSSGLAGGPRNEQFF. CDR3 coding DNA: TGTGCCAGCAGCTCCTCGGGACTAGCGGGGGGGCCTCGGAATGAGCAGTTCTTC. The chain uses TRBV7-6 and TRBJ2-1; 16 bases match TRBD2. Germline assignment: CDR1 SGHVS and CDR2 FNYEAQ. The trim removed 4 bases at V and 7 bases at J, leaving 10 bases unmatched. The CDR3 consists of 18 residues.

The chain recombines TRBV3-1 (or the pseudogene TRBV3-2) with TRBJ2-5, with 7 bases that match TRBD1. The junction had 12 bases not matched to a gene; V was cut back by 0 bases and J by 5 bases. Germline CDR1 reads LGHDT; CDR2 reads YNNKEL (reference sequence). The CDR3 has 17 amino acids. Here the CDR3 reads CASSQDVWSGGGETQYF. The CDR3 DNA sequence: TGTGCCAGCAGCCAAGATGTTTGGTCAGGGGGTGGCGAGACCCAGTACTTC.

The rearrangement joins TRBV2 to TRBJ2-4; D might be TRBD1 (6 bases). From germline, CDR1 is SNHLY and CDR2 FYNNEI. V lost 6 bases to trimming and J lost 1 base, with 16 bases between them. This CDR3 region has 16 residues. The CDR3 nucleotides read TGTGCCAGCAGAGAACGACAGGCTGCGGCCAAAAACATTCAGTACTTC. It yields the protein CASRERQAAAKNIQYF.

This chain uses TRBV6-2 or TRBV6-3 with TRBJ2-1; 7 bases map to TRBD2. V lost 5 bases to trimming and J lost 6 bases; unmatched junction nucleotides: 1. In germline, CDR1 is MNHEY, CDR2 SVGEGT. The CDR3 extends over 12 amino acids. The DNA of the CDR3 is TGTGCCAGCAGTGGCGGGGGCAATGAGCAGTTCTTC. Amino acids: CASSGGGNEQFF.

The chain joins TRBV7-2 to TRBJ2-2; weak D call: TRBD1 (5 bases). CDR3 length: 13 amino acids. Trimming removed 5 bases at V and 7 bases at J, with 11 bases between. From germline, CDR1 is SGHTA and CDR2 FQGNSA. The CDR3 coding sequence is TGTGCCAGCAGCCCGATACAGGTCGGGGAGCTGTTTTTT. Translated, it gives CASSPIQVGELFF.

V is TRBV11-2 and J is TRBJ2-4; D unresolved. Germline lookup yields CDR1 SGHAT and CDR2 FQNNGV. The CDR3 extends over 14 amino acids. V lost 0 bases to trimming and J lost 7 bases, with 10 bases between them. The DNA for the CDR3 is TGTGCCAGCAGCTTAGAACCCATCGGGAACATTCAGTACTTC. Translation: CASSLEPIGNIQYF.

The genes are TRBV3-1 (or the pseudogene TRBV3-2) and TRBJ2-3; D possibly corresponds to TRBD1 (6 bases). The germline CDR1 and CDR2 sequences are LGHDT and YNNKEL (reference sequence). The V end lost 6 bases, the J end lost 2 bases, and 9 bases lay between the germline ends. This CDR3 is built from 13 residues. The CDR3: CASRGGSTDTQYF. Written as DNA, the CDR3 is TGTGCCAGCAGAGGGGGTTCCACAGATACGCAGTATTTT.

The chain links TRBV11-2 to TRBJ2-1, with a weak D call TRBD2 (7 bases). Germline V CDR1 and CDR2: SGHAT, FQNNGV. V was cut by 1 base and J by 2 bases, with 9 bases left in between. The CDR3 runs 15 residues. CDR3 coding DNA: TGTGCCAGCAGCTTAGCGGGGGGCGCCTACAATGAGCAGTTCTTC. Its protein is CASSLAGGAYNEQFF.

The V gene is TRBV19, the J gene TRBJ1-6, with a possible D match to TRBD1 (5 bases). Trimming pared 7 bases from V and 0 bases from J, leaving 13 bases between. The CDR3 is 16 residues long. CDR1 and CDR2 (germline): LNHDA, SQIVND (reference sequence). CDR3 residues: CASTLGRGSYNSPLHF. DNA of the CDR3: TGTGCCAGTACCCTAGGAAGGGGCTCCTATAATTCACCCCTCCACTTT.

This chain joins TRBV11-2 and TRBJ2-1; D might be TRBD1 (7 bases). The CDR3 runs 11 residues. V lost 10 bases, J lost 9 bases, and 13 bases lay in between. Looked up from germline, CDR1 is SGHAT and CDR2 is FQNNGV. In nucleotides, the CDR3 is TGTGCCACCCAGGGGGGTGTTGAGCAGTTCTTC. It is translated as CATQGGVEQFF.

This chain uses TRBV12-5 with TRBJ2-4; D remains unclear. The V gene lost 7 bases and the J gene lost 0 bases, with 7 bases spanning the gap. The germline V gene encodes CDR1 LGHNT and CDR2 FRNRAP. The CDR3 consists of 13 residues. CDR3: CASAGLAKNIQYF. The DNA for the CDR3 is TGTGCTAGTGCCGGTCTAGCCAAAAACATTCAGTACTTC.

The V call is TRBV9, the J call TRBJ2-2; no reliable D call. V lost 1 base, J lost 6 bases, and 7 bases lay in between. CDR3 length: 13 residues. The germline V gene has CDR1 SGDLS and CDR2 YYNGEE. Here the CDR3 reads CASSVTESGELFF. The CDR3 DNA sequence: TGTGCCAGCAGCGTAACGGAGTCCGGGGAGCTGTTTTTT.

This clone was counted between two and nine times. V gene TRBV3-1 (or the pseudogene TRBV3-2) combines with J gene TRBJ2-3, with D perhaps matching TRBD2 (6 bases). V shed 6 bases and J shed 0 bases, with 13 bases lying between them. CDR1 LGHDT and CDR2 YNNKEL come from the germline V gene (reference sequence). This CDR3 comprises 15 residues. CDR3 residues: CASSPTGTSTDTQYF. The CDR3, as DNA: TGTGCCAGCAGTCCCACGGGGACTAGCACAGATACGCAGTATTTT.

The chain has TRBV19 and TRBJ1-5; 7 bases match TRBD1. The V gene's germline CDR1 is LNHDA and CDR2 SQIVND (reference sequence). The CDR3 is made up of 16 amino acids. The V and J ends lost 6 bases and 2 bases, in that order; junction bases with no gene match: 10. For the CDR3, the DNA is TGTGCCAGTAGGCGACAAGACAGGGCTGGCAATCAGCCCCAGCATTTT. Amino acid sequence: CASRRQDRAGNQPQHF.

The gene calls are TRBV9 and TRBJ1-1; D unresolved. Germline CDR1 reads SGDLS; CDR2 reads YYNGEE. The CDR3 has 16 amino acids. With 0 bases removed from V and 5 bases from J, the gap between germline ends came to 17 bases. Written as DNA, the CDR3 is TGTGCCAGCAGCGTAGGGGTTCCCGAAGAGGGTACTGAAGCTTTCTTT. As protein: CASSVGVPEEGTEAFF.

V usage is TRBV7-9 and J usage is TRBJ2-7, with D possibly TRBD2 on 5 matching bases. Germline V gene sequence: CDR1 SEHNR, CDR2 FQNEAQ (reference sequence). V lost 8 bases and J 1 base, leaving 12 bases between the germline ends. The CDR3 totals 13 residues. Here the CDR3 reads CASWGDASYEQYF. The CDR3 region has the DNA TGTGCCAGCTGGGGAGACGCATCCTACGAGCAGTACTTC.

V usage is TRBV4-2 and J usage is TRBJ2-7; 9 nucleotides line up with TRBD2. In germline, CDR1 is LGHNA, CDR2 YNFKEQ. The CDR3 is made up of 15 amino acids. With 3 bases clipped from V and 0 bases from J, the junction kept 3 bases outside the gene matches. CDR3 nucleotide sequence: TGTGCCAGCAGCCAGGTAGCGGGAGACTCCTACGAGCAGTACTTC. This encodes CASSQVAGDSYEQYF.

The gene calls are TRBV5-4 and TRBJ2-1; TRBD1 agrees at 9 bases. The CDR3 extends over 15 amino acids. Trimming took 0 bases from V and 3 from J; bases not matched to a gene: 1. Germline loops: CDR1 SGHNT, CDR2 YYREEE (reference sequence). CDR3 nucleotide sequence: TGTGCCAGCAGCTTGGGACAGGGGGTCTACAATGAGCAGTTCTTC. Translation: CASSLGQGVYNEQFF. The whole variable domain, remainder taken from reference TRBV5-4 and TRBJ2-1, is ETGVTQSPTHLIKTRGQQVTLRCSSQSGHNTVSWYQQALGQGPQFIFQYYREEENGRGNFPPRFSGLQFPNYSSELNVNALELDDSALYLCASSLGQGVYNEQFFGPGTRLTVL.

The gene calls are TRBV2 and TRBJ1-5, with 11 bases fitting TRBD1. The CDR3 consists of 19 residues. Unmatched junction bases numbered 14, after V lost 7 bases and J lost 0 bases. CDR1 is SNHLY, CDR2 FYNNEI, per germline. As DNA, the CDR3 is TGTGCCAGCAATACGAAAAGGGGGACAGGGGGAAATAGCAATCAGCCCCAGCATTTT. It translates to CASNTKRGTGGNSNQPQHF. The variable domain in full, with the rest retrieved from reference TRBV2 and TRBJ1-5, is EPEVTQTPSHQVTQMGQEVILRCVPISNHLYFYWYRQILGQKVEFLVSFYNNEISEKSEIFDDQFSVERPDGSNFTLKIRSTKLEDSAMYFCASNTKRGTGGNSNQPQHFGDGTRLSIL.

V usage is TRBV5-1 and J usage is TRBJ2-7; D call uncertain. Between the trimmed V and J ends, which lost 1 base and 3 bases, there was a span of 17 bases. Germline V gene lookup returns CDR1 SGHRS and CDR2 YFSETQ. The length of the CDR3 is 16 residues. CDR3 region: CASSLIIGGEVYEQYF. For the CDR3, the DNA is TGCGCCAGCAGCTTGATCATCGGCGGCGAGGTCTACGAGCAGTACTTC. The variable domain in full, with the rest retrieved from reference TRBV5-1 and TRBJ2-7, is KAGVTQTPRYLIKTRGQQVTLSCSPISGHRSVSWYQQTPGQGLQFLFEYFSETQRNKGNFPGRFSGRQFSNSRSEMNVSTLELGDSALYLCASSLIIGGEVYEQYFGPGTRLTVT.

This clone was detected only once. V is TRBV7-9 and J is TRBJ2-5; 11 bases are shared with TRBD2. CDR1 is SEHNR, CDR2 FQNEAQ, per germline (reference sequence). The ends lost 4 bases at V and 0 bases at J; junction bases unmatched: 4. The CDR3 length is 16 residues. This chain's CDR3 is CASSWFSGGDQETQYF. For the CDR3, the DNA is TGTGCCAGCAGCTGGTTTAGCGGGGGGGACCAAGAGACCCAGTACTTC. The full variable domain, rest sourced from reference TRBV7-9 and TRBJ2-5, is DTGVSQNPRHKITKRGQNVTFRCDPISEHNRLYWYRQTLGQGPEFLTYFQNEAQLEKSRLLSDRFSAERPKGSFSTLEIQRTEQGDSAMYLCASSWFSGGDQETQYFGPGTRLLVL.

The gene calls are TRBV19 and TRBJ2-3; TRBD1 agrees at 8 bases. Germline V gene data show CDR1 as LNHDA and CDR2 as SQIVND (reference sequence). Trimming took 5 bases from V and 6 from J; bases not matched to a gene: 10. There are 15 residues in the CDR3. This chain's CDR3 is CASSPWTGIKDTQYF. CDR3 coding DNA: TGTGCCAGTAGTCCCTGGACAGGGATAAAGGATACGCAGTATTTT.

The genes are TRBV29-1 and TRBJ2-7; tentatively, D is TRBD2 (7 bases). Trimming removed 7 bases from V and 7 bases from J, with 17 bases in between. In germline, CDR1 is SQVTM, CDR2 ANQGSEA. CDR3 length: 12 residues. This chain's CDR3 is CSAEGGAREQYF. The CDR3 DNA reads TGCAGCGCCGAAGGGGGGGCGAGGGAGCAGTACTTC.